The rows below give T cell receptor beta chains drawn from one sample of a study of long-term antiretroviral therapy in people with HIV. The data were produced by immunoSEQ multiplex PCR, yet TCRdb's version contains in-frame clones alone and is incomplete. The profile shows 30,000 to 35,000 clones, around 94% of them singletons. The sequenced sample was unsorted PBMCs, obtained just over 5 years after starting antiretroviral therapy. These receptor sequences come from a woman in her forties or fifties with HIV. Each CDR3 is given with its conserved first and last residue. The order of the fields is D gene, V gene, J gene, CDR3 DNA, CDR3 protein. The D gene is left open where the match is weak.

D gene: TRBD1; V gene: TRBV5-4; J gene: TRBJ2-7; CDR3 DNA: TGTGCCAGCAGCCCGGGACAGGGGGTCTACGAGCAGTACTTC; CDR3 protein: CASSPGQGVYEQYF
D gene: .; V gene: TRBV21-1; J gene: TRBJ1-5; CDR3 DNA: TGTGCCAGCAGCAAAGGTCAGGATAGCAATCAGCCCCAGCATTTT; CDR3 protein: CASSKGQDSNQPQHF
D gene: TRBD1; V gene: TRBV5-5; J gene: TRBJ1-5; CDR3 DNA: TGTGCCAGCAGCTTTAGGACAGGGGGCGATCAGCCCCAGCATTTT; CDR3 protein: CASSFRTGGDQPQHF
D gene: .; V gene: TRBV5-1; J gene: TRBJ1-1; CDR3 DNA: TGCGCCAGCAGCTTTGGAGGCCCGAACACTGAAGCTTTCTTT; CDR3 protein: CASSFGGPNTEAFF
D gene: TRBD2; V gene: TRBV7-3; J gene: TRBJ2-1; CDR3 DNA: TGTGCCAGCAGCGTGCAAGCGGGGGGGTACGACAATGAGCAGTTCTTC; CDR3 protein: CASSVQAGGYDNEQFF
D gene: .; V gene: TRBV6-1; J gene: TRBJ1-4; CDR3 DNA: TGTGCCAGCACTCAAAGGGCCGAAGTTAATGAAAAACTGTTTTTT; CDR3 protein: CASTQRAEVNEKLFF
D gene: .; V gene: TRBV27; J gene: TRBJ1-2; CDR3 DNA: TGTGCCAGCAGTTCCTTCAGACAGAGTCTCGAGGGCTACACCTTC; CDR3 protein: CASSSFRQSLEGYTF
D gene: TRBD1; V gene: TRBV19; J gene: TRBJ2-7; CDR3 DNA: TGTGCCAGTAGTCCCCGGGACAGGGTGATTTTCGAAGCCTACGAGCAGTACTTC; CDR3 protein: CASSPRDRVIFEAYEQYF
D gene: .; V gene: TRBV19; J gene: TRBJ2-2; CDR3 DNA: TGTGCCAGTAGTATGGAAAGGAGGCGCACCGGGGAGCTGTTTTTT; CDR3 protein: CASSMERRRTGELFF
D gene: .; V gene: TRBV19; J gene: TRBJ1-2; CDR3 DNA: TGTGCCAGTAGTATCGGCCAGGACTATGGCTACACCTTC; CDR3 protein: CASSIGQDYGYTF